This TCR beta chain was captured by sequencing in a study of shared clonotypes between healthy human individuals. Assay used: immunoSEQ multiplex PCR; TCRdb lists only in-frame clones, some missing. In the table there are about 96,000 clones, 68% of which are singletons. The CDR3 extends over 12 amino acids. V dropped 8 bases and J dropped 7 bases, with 15 bases sitting between them. CDR1 is MNHEY, CDR2 SMNVEV, per germline (reference sequence). This clone appeared a few times. The chain recombines TRBV27 with TRBJ2-7; D is possibly TRBD1 or TRBD2 (5 bases each). Sequenced: memory CD8+ T cells sorted from blood. Subset: CD45RO+ cells pooled with CCR7-negative TemRA cells. The TCR sequence derives from a man younger than 45 in good health. The CDR3 is CASGRTGREQYF. The CDR3 region has the DNA TGTGCCAGCGGCCGCACGGGGCGGGAGCAGTACTTC.